This T cell receptor (beta chain) comes out of a study of beta chain features in type 1 diabetes. This clone was observed a few times. The antigen is undetermined. Overall study findings and caveats: In all four CD4+ subsets, TCRB CDR3 length was significantly, moderately reduced in type 1 diabetes. Because the template was cDNA, high-expressing cells might be over-represented.

V was cut by 3 bases and J by 7 bases, with 12 bases left in between. Germline V gene sequence: CDR1 GTSNPN, CDR2 SVGIG (reference sequence). The CDR3 is made up of 12 amino acids. The sequenced template was cDNA made from the entire isolated RNA. Assay used: immunoSEQ multiplex PCR; TCRdb lists only in-frame clones, some missing. The sample includes 200,000 to 250,000 clones, more than 15% of them seen just once. Sequencing input: naive CD4+ T cells from blood. The clonotype was recovered from a man under 40 with type 1 diabetes. The rearrangement uses TRBV30 and TRBJ2-5; D is perhaps TRBD1 or TRBD2 (5 bases each). The CDR3 loop is CAWSRGSRTQYF. The DNA of the CDR3 is TGTGCCTGGAGCCGGGGCTCCCGGACCCAGTACTTC.